This T cell receptor beta chain was observed in a study of OX40 agonist ivuxolimab in advanced cancers. At the level of the study: Ivuxolimab, an antibody that agonizes OX40 (CD134), was administered to the patients.

Clones were sequenced by immunoSEQ multiplex PCR, and TCRdb holds only the in-frame ones, with some missing. The sample carries around 72,000 clones, roughly 80% recorded once. The ends were cut back, 2 bases at V and 0 bases at J, with 10 bases in the middle. The CDR3 is made up of 16 amino acids. Per the germline V gene, CDR1 is KGHSH and CDR2 is LQKENI. Sequenced here: CD4+ or CD8+ T cells sorted from blood, sampled in a trial of the OX40 agonist ivuxolimab. The source is an adult with an advanced solid tumor such as melanoma, head and neck, liver or kidney cancer. This chain connects TRBV18 to TRBJ2-2; a weak D match, TRBD2 (5 bases). CDR3 sequence (DNA): TGTGCCAGCTCACCATTCGAGGGAGCGAACACCGGGGAGCTGTTTTTT. Its protein is CASSPFEGANTGELFF.